The rows below give T cell receptor beta chains drawn from one sample of a study of T-cell memory formation after mild COVID-19. TCRdb recomputed calls from the 5' RACE reads with MiXCR, one row per CDR3 protein. There are around 300,000 distinct CDR3 sequences in the sample; approximately 14% occur only once, and 20% to 25% lies in the top ten. Sequencing was carried out using PBMCs or a T cell subset sorted from them (not recorded which). The source is a man between 18 and 35 years old who had mild COVID-19 (a few samples of this study predate the infection). Cell type and time point are not known. The CDR3 runs from the conserved cysteine through the conserved F or W. Each record gives: D gene, V gene, clone size, J gene, CDR3 DNA, CDR3 protein. A D gene is named only where the DNA matches it firmly. Some rows mark clone size as missing; the rest say once, few, many or name a class of expanded clone.

.	TRBV4-2	few	TRBJ1-5	TGTGCCAGCAGCCAGTCGGGGGGTAAGGAGCCCCAGCATTTT	CASSQSGGKEPQHF
.	TRBV6-2/TRBV6-3	.	TRBJ2-7	TGTGCCAGCCAACGGGACACCATCCTTGACGAGCAGTACTTC	CASQRDTILDEQYF
.	TRBV7-9	.	TRBJ1-2	TGTGCCAGCAGCCTCACTACAGGGTGGTTAGGCTACACCTTC	CASSLTTGWLGYTF
.	TRBV15	few	TRBJ1-2	TGTGCCACCAGCAGAGGTGCGGGGAAGGGTGGCTACACCTTC	CATSRGAGKGGYTF
.	TRBV7-2	few	TRBJ1-5	TGTGCCAGCAGCGTATATAGCAATCAGCCCCAGCATTTT	CASSVYSNQPQHF
TRBD1	TRBV4-1	.	TRBJ1-5	TGCGCCAGCAGCCAAGTAAAGGGGACAGGACGAAATCAGCCCCAGCATTTT	CASSQVKGTGRNQPQHF
.	TRBV20-1	few	TRBJ2-3	TGCAGTGGGGGAAAACCGATTAACGGGGATACGCAGTATTTT	CSGGKPINGDTQYF
TRBD1	TRBV5-6	few	TRBJ1-1	TGTGCCAGCAGCTTGCCCGACAGGGGGCAAGAAGCTTTCTTT	CASSLPDRGQEAFF
.	TRBV28	.	TRBJ2-1	TGTGCCAGCTCCCGGACATCCGACTGGGATGAGCAGTTCTTC	CASSRTSDWDEQFF
TRBD1	TRBV4-3	.	TRBJ2-1	TGCGCCAGCAGCCGAGGACAGGCCGCATACAATGAGCAGTTCTTC	CASSRGQAAYNEQFF
.	TRBV10-3	.	TRBJ2-2	TGTGCCATCAACGAAGGCCGCCAAGAGACCGGGGAGCTGTTTTTT	CAINEGRQETGELFF
.	TRBV11-2	few	TRBJ2-4	TGTGCCAGCAGCGCCGGACGGGGAGGATTAAACATTCAGTACTTC	CASSAGRGGLNIQYF
TRBD1	TRBV20-1	few	TRBJ1-1	TGCAGTGCTAGCAGGGGGGGGTTCACTGAAGCTTTCTTT	CSASRGGFTEAFF
.	TRBV5-1	few	TRBJ1-2	TGCGCCAGCAGCCCGGGGGGAAGCCTTAACTATGGCTACACCTTC	CASSPGGSLNYGYTF
TRBD1	TRBV6-5	few	TRBJ1-1	TGTGCCAGCAGTTCCTCCGGACAGGGGAACACTGAAGCTTTCTTT	CASSSSGQGNTEAFF
.	TRBV29-1	.	TRBJ1-2	TGCAGCGTTGAAGTCGATTCTAACTATGGCTACACCTTC	CSVEVDSNYGYTF
TRBD1	TRBV7-6	.	TRBJ1-2	TGTGCCAGCAGCTCGGGACAGGGGAATGGCTACACCTTC	CASSSGQGNGYTF
.	TRBV5-1	many	TRBJ2-3	TGCGCCAGCAGCTACCAGGGAGATACGCAGTATTTT	CASSYQGDTQYF
TRBD1	TRBV5-1	.	TRBJ2-7	TGCGCCAGCAGCACCGGACAGGGGGCGAGTACCTACGAGCAGTACTTC	CASSTGQGASTYEQYF
.	TRBV7-2	few	TRBJ1-1	TGTGCCAGCAGCCCATTCGTGGGGGGGACTGAAGCTTTCTTT	CASSPFVGGTEAFF
.	TRBV20-1	.	TRBJ2-6	TGCAGTGGGGTGCCCTCTGGGGCCAACGTCCTGACTTTC	CSGVPSGANVLTF
.	TRBV4-1	few	TRBJ2-5	TGCGCCAGCAGCCAAGATCGCATCCACAGCCAAGAGACCCAGTACTTC	CASSQDRIHSQETQYF
.	TRBV4-1	.	TRBJ2-5	TGCGCCAGCAGCCAAGAGGCGGGGTCTAAGAGCGGCAAGTACTTC	CASSQEAGSKSGKYF
.	TRBV6-5	.	TRBJ2-3	TGTGCCAGCAGCCGTCCTAGCGGCACAGATACGCAGTATTTT	CASSRPSGTDTQYF
.	TRBV27	few	TRBJ2-2	TGTGCCAGCAGTTCCCCCTCGAGGGCCGGGGAGCTGTTTTTT	CASSSPSRAGELFF
.	TRBV12-3/TRBV12-4	few	TRBJ2-3	TGTGCCAGCAGTTGGGCCATTGGGGATACGCAGTATTTT	CASSWAIGDTQYF
.	TRBV6-6	few	TRBJ2-3	TGTGCCAGCAGACGACCCCTGGGGACAGATACGCAGTATTTT	CASRRPLGTDTQYF
TRBD1	TRBV28	few	TRBJ2-2	TGTGCCAGCAGCCCGCCCCAGGGGGCCGGGGAGCTGTTTTTT	CASSPPQGAGELFF
TRBD1	TRBV29-1	.	TRBJ2-5	TGCAGCGTGGGGCGGAGCTGGACAGGGGGCCGGGAGACCCAGTACTTC	CSVGRSWTGGRETQYF
.	TRBV6-5	many	TRBJ2-2	TGTGCCAGCACTAAGTTGGGGGTAACCGGGGAGCTGTTTTTT	CASTKLGVTGELFF
TRBD1	TRBV4-2	few	TRBJ1-5	TGTGCCAGCAGCCAGCAGGGGGCGCCGAATCAGCCCCAGCATTTT	CASSQQGAPNQPQHF
.	TRBV4-1	few	TRBJ2-7	TGCGCCAGCAGCCAATTTTTAAACGGACTGGCGGGCGAGCAGTACTTC	CASSQFLNGLAGEQYF